This T cell receptor (beta chain) is drawn from a study of molecular identifiers for immune sequencing clone quantification. Study background: In replicates, RNA taken from around 18,000 or 91,000 naive CD8 cells was divided five ways, and four portions underwent sequencing.

Libraries used about 18,000 to 1,000,000 sorted naive CD8 T cells and 10%, 30% or 50% RNA input. TCRdb reprocessed the PCR reads via MiXCR and lists one record per CDR3 protein. The top ten clones hold just over 0.75% of a sample with about 500,000 distinct CDR3 sequences, less than 30% of them seen once. The germline V gene encodes CDR1 MNHEY and CDR2 SMNVEV (reference sequence). V was pared by 3 bases and J by 7 bases, with 25 bases between. The CDR3 totals 17 residues. The clonotype was recovered from a human donor in good health. Some libraries in this study had Jurkat cell RNA spiked in. The gene calls are TRBV27 and TRBJ2-7; weak D call: TRBD1 (6 bases). Sequences were obtained from naive CD8+ T cells from blood, with Jurkat cell RNA spiked in. Sample subset: FACS-sorted CD8+CD4-CCR7+CD45RA+ naive T cells. CDR3 residues: CASSFLGQHRPGGEQYF. CDR3 nucleotide sequence: TGTGCCAGCAGTTTCCTCGGACAGCACCGCCCCGGAGGAGAGCAGTACTTC.